What follows is one T cell receptor beta chain and its context. These data belong to a study of blood T cell repertoires in COVID-19. The ends were cut back, 2 bases at V and 6 bases at J, with 11 bases in the middle. Germline CDR1 and CDR2: GTSNPN and SVGIG (reference sequence). The CDR3 extends over 13 amino acids. TCRdb keeps only in-frame clones here, not all; method: immunoSEQ multiplex PCR. The sample consists of approximately 250,000 clones, approximately 80% of them appearing once. The V call is TRBV30, the J call TRBJ1-5; D might be TRBD1 (5 bases). Sequenced input: PBMCs or T cells enriched from blood (not recorded which). This clonotype originated in a man aged 35 to 55 who had recovered from COVID-19. The CDR3, as DNA: TGTGCCTGGAGTCAAGGGGTTGGTCAGCCCCAGCATTTT. Translation gives CAWSQGVGQPQHF.